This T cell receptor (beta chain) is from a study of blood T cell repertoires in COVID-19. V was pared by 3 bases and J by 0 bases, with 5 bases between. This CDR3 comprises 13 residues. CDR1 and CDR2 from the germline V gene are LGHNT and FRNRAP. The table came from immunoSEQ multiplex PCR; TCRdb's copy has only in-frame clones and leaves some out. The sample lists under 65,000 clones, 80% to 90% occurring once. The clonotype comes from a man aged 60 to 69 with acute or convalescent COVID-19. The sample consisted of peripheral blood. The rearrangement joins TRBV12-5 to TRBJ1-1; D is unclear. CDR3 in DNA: TGTGCTAGTGGTTTACTAATGAACACTGAAGCTTTCTTT. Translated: CASGLLMNTEAFF.